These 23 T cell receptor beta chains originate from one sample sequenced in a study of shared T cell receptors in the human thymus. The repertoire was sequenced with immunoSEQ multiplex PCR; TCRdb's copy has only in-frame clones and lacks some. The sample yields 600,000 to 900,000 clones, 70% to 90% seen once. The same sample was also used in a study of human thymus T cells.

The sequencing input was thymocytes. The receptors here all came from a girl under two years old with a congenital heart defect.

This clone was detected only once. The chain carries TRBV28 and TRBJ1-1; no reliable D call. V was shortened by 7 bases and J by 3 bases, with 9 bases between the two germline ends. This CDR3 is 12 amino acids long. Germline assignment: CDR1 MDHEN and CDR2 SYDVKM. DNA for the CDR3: TGTGCCAGCACCCCGCAGGACACTGAAGCTTTCTTT. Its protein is CASTPQDTEAFF.

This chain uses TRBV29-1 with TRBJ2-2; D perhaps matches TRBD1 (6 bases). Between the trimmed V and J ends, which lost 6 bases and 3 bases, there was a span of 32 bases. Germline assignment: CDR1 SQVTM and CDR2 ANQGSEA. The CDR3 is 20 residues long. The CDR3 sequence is CSVAIPGHLSQGPYTGELFF. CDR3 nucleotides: TGCAGCGTAGCTATACCGGGACATCTAAGTCAGGGCCCCTACACCGGGGAGCTGTTTTTT.

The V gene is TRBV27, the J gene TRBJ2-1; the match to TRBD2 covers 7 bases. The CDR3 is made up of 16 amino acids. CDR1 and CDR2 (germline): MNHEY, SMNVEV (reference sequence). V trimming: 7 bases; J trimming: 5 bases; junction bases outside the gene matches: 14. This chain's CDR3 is CASTLSGLAGNNEQFF. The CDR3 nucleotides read TGTGCCAGCACCCTTTCCGGGTTAGCGGGTAACAATGAGCAGTTCTTC.

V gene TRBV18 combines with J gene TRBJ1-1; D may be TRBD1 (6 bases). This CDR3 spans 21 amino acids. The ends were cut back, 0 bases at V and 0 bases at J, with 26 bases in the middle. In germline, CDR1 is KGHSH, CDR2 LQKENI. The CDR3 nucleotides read TGTGCCAGCTCACCACCGGACGGGGTCCGGACGCAAGGGGGAATGAACACTGAAGCTTTCTTT. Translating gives CASSPPDGVRTQGGMNTEAFF.

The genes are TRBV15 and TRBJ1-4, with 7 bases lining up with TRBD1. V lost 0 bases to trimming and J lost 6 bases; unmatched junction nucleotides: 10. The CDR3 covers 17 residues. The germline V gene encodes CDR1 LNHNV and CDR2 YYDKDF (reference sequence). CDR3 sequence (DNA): TGTGCCACCAGCAGAGACCTGAGACAGGGACTTTATGAAAAACTGTTTTTT. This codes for CATSRDLRQGLYEKLFF.

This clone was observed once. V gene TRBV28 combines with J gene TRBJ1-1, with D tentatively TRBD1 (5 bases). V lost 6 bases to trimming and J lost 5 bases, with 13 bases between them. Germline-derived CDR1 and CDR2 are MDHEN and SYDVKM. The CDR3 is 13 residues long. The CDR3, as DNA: TGTGCCAGCAGACCGCCGGGGGGGACTGAAGCTTTCTTT. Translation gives CASRPPGGTEAFF.

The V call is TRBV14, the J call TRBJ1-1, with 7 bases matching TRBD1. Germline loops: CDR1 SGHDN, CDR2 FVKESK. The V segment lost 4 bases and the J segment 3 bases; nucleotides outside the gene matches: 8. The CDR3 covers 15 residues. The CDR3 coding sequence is TGTGCCAGCAGCCCACAGGGGTTTATAGACACTGAAGCTTTCTTT. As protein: CASSPQGFIDTEAFF.

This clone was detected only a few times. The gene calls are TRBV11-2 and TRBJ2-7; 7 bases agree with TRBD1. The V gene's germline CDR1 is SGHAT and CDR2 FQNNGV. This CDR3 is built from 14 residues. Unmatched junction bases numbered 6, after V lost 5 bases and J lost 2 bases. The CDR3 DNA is TGTGCCAGCAGCCGACAGGGTAGGCCCTACGAGCAGTACTTC. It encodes CASSRQGRPYEQYF.

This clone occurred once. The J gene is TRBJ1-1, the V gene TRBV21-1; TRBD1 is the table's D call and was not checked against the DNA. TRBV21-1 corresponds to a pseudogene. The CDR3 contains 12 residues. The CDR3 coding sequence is TGTGCCAGCAGCAAAGGGACAGGGGATGCTTTCTTT. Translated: CASSKGTGDAFF.

CDR3 nucleotide sequence: TGTGCTAGTGGTTTGGTAAGGGAATGGACAGCTTCGGGAGGCTACACCTTC. Amino acid sequence: CASGLVREWTASGGYTF. This rearrangement joins TRBV12-5 to TRBJ1-2; D is perhaps TRBD1 (6 bases). CDR3 length: 17 amino acids. Trimming removed 0 bases at V and 8 bases at J, with 22 bases between. Germline CDR1 is LGHNT and CDR2 is FRNRAP.

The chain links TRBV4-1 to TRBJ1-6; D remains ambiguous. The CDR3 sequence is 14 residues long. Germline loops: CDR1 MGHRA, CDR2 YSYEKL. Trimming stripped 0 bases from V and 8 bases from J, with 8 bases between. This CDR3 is CASSQDGGDSPLHF. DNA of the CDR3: TGCGCCAGCAGCCAAGACGGTGGAGATTCACCCCTCCACTTT.

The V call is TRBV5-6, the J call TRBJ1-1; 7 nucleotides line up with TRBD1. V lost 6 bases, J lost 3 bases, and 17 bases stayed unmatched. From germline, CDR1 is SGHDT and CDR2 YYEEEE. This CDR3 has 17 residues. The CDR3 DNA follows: TGTGCCAGCATCCTTCGAAAGGACAGGAGGTGTGACACTGAAGCTTTCTTT. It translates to CASILRKDRRCDTEAFF. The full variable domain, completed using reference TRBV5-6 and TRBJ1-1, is DAGVTQSPTHLIKTRGQQVTLRCSPKSGHDTVSWYQQALGQGPQFIFQYYEEEERQRGNFPDRFSGHQFPNYSSELNVNALLLGDSALYLCASILRKDRRCDTEAFFGQGTRLTVV.

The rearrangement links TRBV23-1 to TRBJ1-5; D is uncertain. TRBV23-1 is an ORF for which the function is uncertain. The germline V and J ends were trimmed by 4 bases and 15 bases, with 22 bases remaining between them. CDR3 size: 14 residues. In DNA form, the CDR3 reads TGCGCCAGCAGTCCCCATTCTCTTCCGGAGGGCGGGCATTTT. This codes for CASSPHSLPEGGHF.

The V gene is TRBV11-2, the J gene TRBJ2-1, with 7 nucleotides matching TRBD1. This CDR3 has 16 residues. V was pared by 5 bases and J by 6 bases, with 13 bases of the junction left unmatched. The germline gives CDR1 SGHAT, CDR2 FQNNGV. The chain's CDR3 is CASSLVDRVPINEQFF. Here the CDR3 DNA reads TGTGCCAGCAGCCTAGTCGACAGGGTTCCCATCAATGAGCAGTTCTTC.

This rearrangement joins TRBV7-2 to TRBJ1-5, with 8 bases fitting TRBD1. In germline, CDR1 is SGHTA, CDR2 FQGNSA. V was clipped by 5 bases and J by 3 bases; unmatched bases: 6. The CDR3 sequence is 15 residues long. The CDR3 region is CASSTDRDYNQPQHF. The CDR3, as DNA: TGTGCCAGCAGCACGGACAGGGACTACAATCAGCCCCAGCATTTT.

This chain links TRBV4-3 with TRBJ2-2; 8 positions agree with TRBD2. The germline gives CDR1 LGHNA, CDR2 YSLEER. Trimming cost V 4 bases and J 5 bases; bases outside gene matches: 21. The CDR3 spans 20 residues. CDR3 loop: CASSPIRGGAGDLWTGELFF. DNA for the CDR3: TGCGCCAGCAGCCCCATACGAGGAGGAGCGGGGGACCTCTGGACCGGGGAGCTGTTTTTT.

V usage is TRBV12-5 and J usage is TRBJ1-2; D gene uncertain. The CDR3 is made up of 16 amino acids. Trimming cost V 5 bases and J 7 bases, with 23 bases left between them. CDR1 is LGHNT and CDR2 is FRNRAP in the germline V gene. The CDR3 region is CASGNPEAQSHSGYTF. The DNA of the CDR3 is TGTGCTAGTGGTAACCCGGAGGCACAGAGCCACTCTGGCTACACCTTC. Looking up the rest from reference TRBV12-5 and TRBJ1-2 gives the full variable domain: DARVTQTPRHKVTEMGQEVTMRCQPILGHNTVFWYRQTMMQGLELLAYFRNRAPLDDSGMPKDRFSAEMPDATLATLKIQPSEPRDSAVYFCASGNPEAQSHSGYTFGSGTRLTVV.

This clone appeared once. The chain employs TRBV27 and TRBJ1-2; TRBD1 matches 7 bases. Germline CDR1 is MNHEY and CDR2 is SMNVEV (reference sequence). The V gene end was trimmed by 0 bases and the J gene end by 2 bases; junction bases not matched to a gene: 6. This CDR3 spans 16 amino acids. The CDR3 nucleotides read TGTGCCAGCAGTTTATCGGCCTGGGACAGCAACTATGGCTACACCTTC. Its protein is CASSLSAWDSNYGYTF.

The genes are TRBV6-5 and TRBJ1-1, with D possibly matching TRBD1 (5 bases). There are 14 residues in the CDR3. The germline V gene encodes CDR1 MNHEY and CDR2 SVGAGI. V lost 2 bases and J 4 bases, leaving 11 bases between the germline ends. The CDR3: CASSYGRQGTEAFF. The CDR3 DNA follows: TGTGCCAGCAGTTACGGACGCCAGGGCACTGAAGCTTTCTTT.

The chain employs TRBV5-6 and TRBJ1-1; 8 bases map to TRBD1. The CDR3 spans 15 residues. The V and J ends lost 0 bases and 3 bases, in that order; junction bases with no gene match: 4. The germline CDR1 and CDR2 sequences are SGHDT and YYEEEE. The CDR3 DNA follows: TGTGCCAGCAGCTTGGCAGGGGGCGACGACACTGAAGCTTTCTTT. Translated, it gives CASSLAGGDDTEAFF.

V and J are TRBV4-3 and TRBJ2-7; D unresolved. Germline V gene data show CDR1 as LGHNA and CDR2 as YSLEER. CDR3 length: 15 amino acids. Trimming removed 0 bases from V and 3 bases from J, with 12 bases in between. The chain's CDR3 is CASSQDPLTHYEQYF. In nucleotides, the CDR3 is TGCGCCAGCAGCCAAGATCCGCTGACTCACTACGAGCAGTACTTC.

For the CDR3, the DNA is TGTGCCAGCAACATACAAGAGACCCAGTACTTC. Translation gives CASNIQETQYF. V usage is TRBV7-2 and J usage is TRBJ2-5; unclear D gene. Trimming took off 7 bases at V and 2 bases at J, with 5 bases between the two ends. The germline V gene encodes CDR1 SGHTA and CDR2 FQGNSA. This CDR3 has 11 amino acids.

CDR3 residues: CASSLKWSGYTF. CDR3 bases: TGTGCCAGCAGCTTAAAGTGGAGTGGCTACACCTTC. The V and J genes are TRBV7-9 and TRBJ1-2; D ambiguous. Trimming cost V 2 bases and J 7 bases, with 8 bases left between them. CDR1 is SEHNR and CDR2 is FQNEAQ in the germline V gene (reference sequence). This CDR3 comprises 12 residues.